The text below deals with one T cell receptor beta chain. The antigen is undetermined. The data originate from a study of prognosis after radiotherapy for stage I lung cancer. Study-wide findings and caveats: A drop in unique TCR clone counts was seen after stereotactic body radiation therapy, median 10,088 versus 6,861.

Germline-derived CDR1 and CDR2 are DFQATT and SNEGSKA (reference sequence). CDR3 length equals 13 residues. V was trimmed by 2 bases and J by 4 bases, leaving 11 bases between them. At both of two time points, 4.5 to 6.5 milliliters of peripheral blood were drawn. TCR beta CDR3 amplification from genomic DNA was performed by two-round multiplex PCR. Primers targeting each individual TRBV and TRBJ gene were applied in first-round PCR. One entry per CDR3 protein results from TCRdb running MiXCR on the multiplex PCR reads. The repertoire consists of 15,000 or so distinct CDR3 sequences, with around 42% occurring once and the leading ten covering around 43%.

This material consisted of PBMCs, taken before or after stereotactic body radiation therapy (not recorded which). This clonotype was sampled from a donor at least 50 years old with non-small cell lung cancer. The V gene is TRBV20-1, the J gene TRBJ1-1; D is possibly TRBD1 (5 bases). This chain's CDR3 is CSARPGAGTEAFF. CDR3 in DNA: TGCAGTGCTAGACCCGGGGCAGGCACTGAAGCTTTCTTT.